Listed below are T cell receptor beta chains from one sample, sequenced in a study of blood T cell repertoires in COVID-19. Assay: immunoSEQ multiplex PCR; the TCRdb copy retains only in-frame clones and omits some. The data show 35,000 to 45,000 clones, approximately 85% seen once. The sequenced material came from peripheral blood. These receptors all stem from a man in his sixties or seventies with acute or convalescent COVID-19. The CDR3 runs from the conserved cysteine through the conserved F or W. D genes are given only for firm matches. Expanded clones get a size class; other rows say once, few or many, or leave the size out.

v_call,clone_size,d_call,j_call,cdr3_nt,cdr3_aa
TRBV14,once,TRBD1,TRBJ2-7,TGTGCCAGCAGCCAAGATTTCCAGGGACAGCGCTCCTACGAGCAGTACTTC,CASSQDFQGQRSYEQYF
TRBV7-8,-,-,TRBJ1-4,TGTGCCAGCAGCCCATACAGGGAAAAACTGTTTTTT,CASSPYREKLFF
TRBV3-1/TRBV3-2,-,-,TRBJ1-1,TGTGCCAGCAGCCAAGGGGGCCCCACTGAAGCTTTCTTT,CASSQGGPTEAFF
TRBV18,-,-,TRBJ1-2,TGTGCCAGCTCACCACCGGTTAGATCTAACTATGGCTACACCTTC,CASSPPVRSNYGYTF
TRBV9,-,-,TRBJ1-1,TGTGCCAGCAGCGTAGGCTGGGGAGGGATGACTGAAGCTTTCTTT,CASSVGWGGMTEAFF
TRBV13,-,TRBD1,TRBJ1-3,TGTGCCAGCAGCCCGGACAGGTCTGGAAACACCATATATTTT,CASSPDRSGNTIYF
TRBV27,-,-,TRBJ1-6,TGTGCCAGCAGCGGGAGGCCTCGGCATTCACCCCTCCACTTT,CASSGRPRHSPLHF
TRBV6-5,-,-,TRBJ2-3,TGTGCCAGCACCGGTCAGGCAGATACGCAGTATTTT,CASTGQADTQYF
TRBV25-1,-,-,TRBJ1-2,TGTGCCAGCAGTGAATCTACTACTGAACTTGACTATGGCTACACCTTC,CASSESTTELDYGYTF
TRBV18,-,-,TRBJ2-3,TGTGCCAGCTCACCACCTCAGGGGAATCGAGATACGCAGTATTTT,CASSPPQGNRDTQYF
TRBV15,many,TRBD1,TRBJ2-3,TGTGCCACCAGCAGAGTCCCCGGACAGGGGGCAGATACGCAGTATTTT,CATSRVPGQGADTQYF
TRBV5-8,-,-,TRBJ2-6,TGTGCCAGTCAACCCTCCCCGACCTTTACGGGCGTCCTGACTTTC,CASQPSPTFTGVLTF
TRBV7-8,-,TRBD1,TRBJ1-4,TGTGCCAGCAGCGGACAGGGGACGAGTGAAAAACTGTTTTTT,CASSGQGTSEKLFF
TRBV28,-,-,TRBJ1-3,TGTGCCAGCAGTTTTGGCCTGTTCTCTGGAAACACCATATATTTT,CASSFGLFSGNTIYF